This entry features one TCR beta chain sequence. What it binds is unknown. The time point is: after neoadjuvant nivolumab, at surgical resection. Analysis of PBMCs was direct, with no culture step. The source of the sample is a study of neoadjuvant anti-PD-1 for oral cavity cancer. The V segment lost 3 bases and the J segment 2 bases; nucleotides outside the gene matches: 3. Germline assignment: CDR1 MNHNS and CDR2 SASEGT. The CDR3 is 15 amino acids. Study results and caveats: Higher pretreatment blood Treg/Th17 ratios correlated with higher pretreatment blood and lower post-treatment tumor TCRbeta clonality.

Six replicates per PBMC sample, mostly from 480 ng of genomic DNA. Sequencing was performed with immunoSEQ multiplex PCR; in TCRdb, only in-frame clones are kept and a portion is missing. The data show about 8,000 clones, 60% to 75% seen once. This TCR came from a person between 40 and 85 years old with oral cavity squamous cell carcinoma. The V call is TRBV6-1, the J call TRBJ1-5; 8 nucleotides agree with TRBD1. The sample was PBMCs, taken after nivolumab (anti-PD-1) treatment. The CDR3 is CASSETGDGNQPQHF. The CDR3 nucleotides read TGTGCCAGCAGTGAGACAGGGGACGGCAATCAGCCCCAGCATTTT.